The 14 T cell receptor beta chains in this list originate from one sample, sequenced in a study of graft-versus-host responses after intestinal transplantation. Generated by immunoSEQ multiplex PCR, the TCRdb table keeps only in-frame clones and is missing some. The table records tens of thousands of clones, approximately 94% of them present only once. Here the sequenced sample was PBMCs, taken 156 days after intestinal transplant. Receptors were obtained from a human patient who received an intestinal transplant, so some T cells may come from the graft donor.

The rearrangement links TRBV5-4 to TRBJ2-3; D not certain. The CDR3 is made up of 11 amino acids. Trimming removed 1 base from V and 6 bases from J, with 3 bases in between. Germline CDR1 and CDR2: SGHNT and YYREEE (reference sequence). This CDR3 reads CASSLSDTQYF. The CDR3 bases are TGTGCCAGCAGCTTGTCTGATACGCAGTATTTT.

The genes are TRBV5-6 and TRBJ1-5, with 10 bases that match TRBD1. Germline V gene sequence: CDR1 SGHDT, CDR2 YYEEEE. The length of the CDR3 is 15 residues. Germline trimming cut 0 bases from V and 6 bases from J; bases unmatched to any gene: 3. CDR3 residues: CASSLAGQGIQPQHF. The CDR3 bases are TGTGCCAGCAGCTTGGCGGGACAGGGGATTCAGCCCCAGCATTTT.

The V call is TRBV9, the J call TRBJ2-5; no firm D call. V dropped 0 bases and J dropped 7 bases, with 10 bases sitting between them. The length of the CDR3 is 13 residues. CDR1 SGDLS and CDR2 YYNGEE come from the germline V gene. The CDR3 loop reads CASSVGGNPTQYF. The CDR3 coding sequence is TGTGCCAGCAGCGTAGGGGGTAACCCGACCCAGTACTTC.

The CDR3 sequence is CATPRTSGYEQFF. CDR3 coding DNA: TGTGCCACCCCTCGGACTAGCGGATATGAGCAGTTCTTC. The V call is TRBV19, the J call TRBJ2-1, with TRBD2 matching over 10 bases. With 10 bases clipped from V and 8 bases from J, the junction kept 8 bases outside the gene matches. CDR3 length equals 13 residues. Germline V gene lookup returns CDR1 LNHDA and CDR2 SQIVND (reference sequence). The variable domain in full, with the rest retrieved from reference TRBV19 and TRBJ2-1, is DGGITQSPKYLFRKEGQNVTLSCEQNLNHDAMYWYRQDPGQGLRLIYYSQIVNDFQKGDIAEGYSVSREKKESFPLTVTSAQKNPTAFYLCATPRTSGYEQFFGPGTRLTVL.

The chain links TRBV27 to TRBJ1-1; no clear D gene. Trimming took 7 bases from V and 4 from J, leaving 7 bases between them. The germline CDR1 and CDR2 sequences are MNHEY and SMNVEV (reference sequence). The CDR3 has 11 amino acids. The CDR3: CASMKSTEAFF. DNA of the CDR3: TGTGCCAGCATGAAGAGCACTGAAGCTTTCTTT.

J is TRBJ2-7 and V is TRBV7-9, with 9 bases fitting TRBD1. The ends lost 8 bases at V and 1 base at J; junction bases unmatched: 3. Per germline, CDR1 SEHNR and CDR2 FQNEAQ (reference sequence). The CDR3 has 13 amino acids. CDR3 bases: TGTGCCAGCTCACAGGGGGCATCCTACGAGCAGTACTTC. Residues: CASSQGASYEQYF.

The rearrangement links TRBV7-9 to TRBJ2-7, with 7 bases lining up with TRBD1. The CDR3 covers 15 residues. Germline loops: CDR1 SEHNR, CDR2 FQNEAQ (reference sequence). The ends lost 3 bases at V and 2 bases at J; junction bases unmatched: 7. Written as DNA, the CDR3 is TGTGCCAGCAGCTTTCTCTCAGGGGGTCCCTACGAGCAGTACTTC. This codes for CASSFLSGGPYEQYF.

A remark on this clone: At one boundary the junction diverges from the germline segment, which might be a read error. Additional DNA sequences in this sample encode the identical CDR3. This chain's CDR3 is CSVRGRNTEAFF. DNA for the CDR3: TGCAGCGTTCGAGGGAGGAACACTGAGGCTTTCTTT. The chain has TRBV29-1 and TRBJ1-1; D is uncertain. The germline gives CDR1 SQVTM, CDR2 ANQGSEA. The CDR3 has 12 amino acids.

The rearrangement uses TRBV7-6 and TRBJ2-7, with 10 bases matching TRBD2. Losses at the gene ends were 5 bases for V and 5 bases for J; bases not matched to a gene: 9. Germline lookup yields CDR1 SGHVS and CDR2 FNYEAQ. The CDR3 has 15 residues. The CDR3 loop is CASSKAAGGPDEQYF. The CDR3, as DNA: TGTGCCAGCAGCAAAGCAGCGGGAGGGCCGGACGAGCAGTACTTC.

The gene calls are TRBV18 and TRBJ1-1; the match to TRBD1 covers 8 bases. The J segment lost 8 bases and the V segment lost 6 bases, leaving 8 bases of the junction unmatched. CDR1 and CDR2 from the germline V gene are KGHSH and LQKENI. The CDR3 is 13 amino acids. The CDR3 sequence is CASSTNDRGEAFF. The DNA for the CDR3 is TGTGCCAGCTCGACGAACGACAGGGGCGAAGCTTTCTTT.

In DNA form, the CDR3 reads TGTGCCAGCAGTTACGGCGGACAGCTTAATTCACCCCTCCACTTT. Its translation: CASSYGGQLNSPLHF. The rearrangement uses TRBV6-5 and TRBJ1-6; TRBD1 might be the D (6 bases). This CDR3 has 15 residues. V was pared by 2 bases and J by 6 bases, with 11 bases between. Germline V gene lookup returns CDR1 MNHEY and CDR2 SVGAGI.

The chain links TRBV19 to TRBJ1-1, with D possibly TRBD1 on 6 matching bases. V was cut by 0 bases and J by 1 base, with 12 bases left in between. This CDR3 is built from 16 residues. The germline CDR1 and CDR2 sequences are LNHDA and SQIVND (reference sequence). The CDR3 sequence: CASSIDQRGANTEAFF. As DNA, the CDR3 is TGTGCCAGTAGTATAGATCAAAGGGGGGCGAACACTGAAGCTTTCTTT.

The CDR3 nucleotides are TGTGCCAGCAGTCCCTCCCCAGCGCAGGGTGGTAGCAATCAGCCCCAGCATTTT. Translating gives CASSPSPAQGGSNQPQHF. V is TRBV28 and J is TRBJ1-5; D possibly corresponds to TRBD1 (5 bases). CDR1 is MDHEN, CDR2 SYDVKM, per germline. The ends were cut back, 5 bases at V and 0 bases at J, with 20 bases in the middle. The CDR3 is made up of 18 amino acids.

The genes are TRBV6-1 and TRBJ1-3; D not resolved. V lost 4 bases and J 2 bases, leaving 15 bases between the germline ends. The CDR3 has 16 residues. Germline assignment: CDR1 MNHNS and CDR2 SASEGT. Here the CDR3 DNA reads TGTGCCAGCAGTGCCGGTACCCGGGTGACTGGAAACACCATATATTTT. Protein sequence: CASSAGTRVTGNTIYF.